Each of the 29 T cell receptor beta chains below was sequenced from the same sample in a study of CD8 T cells in Susac syndrome. Roughly 0.45 to 1 ug RNA was reverse transcribed with random hexamers. Each CDR3 protein is one row after TCRdb ran MiXCR on the immunoSEQ multiplex PCR reads. The data hold 50,000 to 55,000 distinct CDR3 sequences, with over 90% observed a single time. Sequenced input: CD8+ T cells from PBMCs. All receptors derive from a human donor with Susac syndrome.

This chain joins TRBV6-5 and TRBJ1-1, with D maybe TRBD1 (5 bases). V was shortened by 2 bases and J by 7 bases, with 17 bases between the two germline ends. Germline loops: CDR1 MNHEY, CDR2 SVGAGI. The CDR3 is 15 amino acids. CDR3: CASSYQSVGRVEAFF. The CDR3 bases are TGTGCCAGCAGTTACCAATCCGTGGGCAGGGTTGAAGCTTTCTTT.

This clonotype qualifies as medium-sized. The chain uses TRBV7-9 and TRBJ2-1, with 9 positions matching TRBD2. Germline loops: CDR1 SEHNR, CDR2 FQNEAQ (reference sequence). V was pared by 4 bases and J by 5 bases, with 15 bases of the junction left unmatched. This CDR3 contains 18 residues. The CDR3 DNA is TGTGCCAGCAGCTATGCGGGGGGGGCCCCTCCTAACGACAATGAGCAGTTCTTC. Amino acid sequence: CASSYAGGAPPNDNEQFF. The complete variable domain, with remaining parts taken from reference TRBV7-9 and TRBJ2-1, reads DTGVSQNPRHKITKRGQNVTFRCDPISEHNRLYWYRQTLGQGPEFLTYFQNEAQLEKSRLLSDRFSAERPKGSFSTLEIQRTEQGDSAMYLCASSYAGGAPPNDNEQFFGPGTRLTVL.

The chain employs TRBV29-1 and TRBJ2-1; a possible D gene is TRBD1 (6 bases). This CDR3 spans 13 amino acids. The germline CDR1 and CDR2 sequences are SQVTM and ANQGSEA. V dropped 3 bases and J dropped 8 bases, with 14 bases sitting between them. The DNA of the CDR3 is TGCAGCGTTGATGGGAACAGGGTTGATGAGCAGTTCTTC. This translates into CSVDGNRVDEQFF.

Only one count was recorded for this clonotype. The genes are TRBV13 and TRBJ2-5; D unresolved. This CDR3 contains 13 residues. The V and J ends lost 4 bases and 5 bases respectively, with 11 bases between them. Per the germline V gene, CDR1 is PRHDT and CDR2 is FYEKMQ (reference sequence). The CDR3 sequence is CASSSLMGETQYF. The CDR3 nucleotides are TGTGCCAGCAGCTCTCTTATGGGGGAGACCCAGTACTTC.

The chain has TRBV24-1 and TRBJ2-7; tentative D call: TRBD1 (5 bases). This CDR3 region has 14 residues. Germline CDR1 and CDR2: KGHDR and SFDVKD. Trimming pared 0 bases from V and 1 base from J, leaving 6 bases between. The CDR3 protein is CATSDLDSSYEQYF. The CDR3 region has the DNA TGTGCCACCAGTGATTTGGACAGTTCCTACGAGCAGTACTTC.

This chain connects TRBV6-4 to TRBJ2-1; 9 nucleotides align to TRBD2. Germline loops: CDR1 MRHNA, CDR2 SNTAGT. There are 15 residues in the CDR3. Unmatched junction bases numbered 3, after V lost 0 bases and J lost 6 bases. DNA for the CDR3: TGTGCCAGCAGTGACTCCCTAGCGGGGAGCAATGAGCAGTTCTTC. Translation: CASSDSLAGSNEQFF.

The chain carries TRBV7-3 and TRBJ1-1; D is unclear. V shed 2 bases and J shed 0 bases, with 7 bases lying between them. This CDR3 spans 14 amino acids. In germline, CDR1 is SGHTA, CDR2 FQGTGA. CDR3 coding DNA: TGTGCCAGCAGCTTAGGAGAAATGAACACTGAAGCTTTCTTT. Its protein product is CASSLGEMNTEAFF. Based on the CDR3 plus reference TRBV7-3 and TRBJ1-1, the full variable domain is GAGVSQTPSNKVTEKGKYVELRCDPISGHTALYWYRQSLGQGPEFLIYFQGTGAADDSGLPNDRFFAVRPEGSVSTLKIQRTERGDSAVYLCASSLGEMNTEAFFGQGTRLTVV.

The genes are TRBV20-1 and TRBJ2-7; 10 nucleotides align to TRBD2. CDR3 length equals 14 residues. Germline V gene data show CDR1 as DFQATT and CDR2 as SNEGSKA (reference sequence). J gave up 3 bases and V 2 bases, and 4 bases lay outside the gene matches. The CDR3 sequence: CSARTSGDYYEQYF. In DNA form, the CDR3 reads TGCAGTGCTAGAACTAGCGGGGACTACTACGAGCAGTACTTC.

CDR3 loop: CSVVTPDSYEQYF. The DNA for the CDR3 is TGCAGCGTTGTAACGCCCGACTCCTACGAGCAGTACTTC. The genes are TRBV29-1 and TRBJ2-7; no reliable D call. The germline V gene encodes CDR1 SQVTM and CDR2 ANQGSEA. V was cut by 4 bases and J by 0 bases, with 10 bases left in between. This CDR3 has 13 amino acids.

This chain connects TRBV5-1 to TRBJ1-2, with a tentative D call TRBD1 (5 bases). This CDR3 has 12 amino acids. Germline V gene lookup returns CDR1 SGHRS and CDR2 YFSETQ. Trimming removed 0 bases at V and 10 bases at J, with 10 bases between. CDR3 protein: CASSLGQPDYTF. The CDR3 DNA sequence: TGCGCCAGCAGCTTGGGACAGCCGGACTACACCTTC.

V is TRBV5-4 and J is TRBJ1-1, with D possibly matching TRBD1 (5 bases). Trimming pared 4 bases from V and 0 bases from J, leaving 7 bases between. CDR1 is SGHNT, CDR2 YYREEE, per germline (reference sequence). CDR3 length: 13 amino acids. CDR3 residues: CASSRRVNTEAFF. As DNA, the CDR3 is TGTGCCAGCAGCCGCAGGGTGAACACTGAAGCTTTCTTT. The full variable domain, with the rest looked up from reference TRBV5-4 and TRBJ1-1, is ETGVTQSPTHLIKTRGQQVTLRCSSQSGHNTVSWYQQALGQGPQFIFQYYREEENGRGNFPPRFSGLQFPNYSSELNVNALELDDSALYLCASSRRVNTEAFFGQGTRLTVV.

The CDR3 protein is CSARDWAGLNTGELFF. CDR3 bases: TGCAGTGCTAGAGATTGGGCAGGTTTGAACACCGGGGAGCTGTTTTTT. This chain joins TRBV20-1 and TRBJ2-2; no definite D call. Trimming pared 0 bases from V and 1 base from J, leaving 12 bases between. CDR1 is DFQATT and CDR2 is SNEGSKA in the germline V gene (reference sequence). The CDR3 sequence is 16 residues long.

V and J are TRBV13 and TRBJ2-1; TRBD1 aligns across 11 bases. The CDR3 has 14 amino acids. V gave up 3 bases and J gave up 9 bases; unmatched junction bases: 4. Germline CDR1 reads PRHDT; CDR2 reads FYEKMQ (reference sequence). The CDR3 bases are TGTGCCAGCAGCTTGAGGACAGGGGGCACTGAGCAGTTCTTC. Translating it yields CASSLRTGGTEQFF.

The chain carries TRBV4-2 and TRBJ1-5, with TRBD1 matching 7 bases. The CDR3 sequence is 16 residues long. Germline trimming cut 0 bases from V and 2 bases from J; bases unmatched to any gene: 4. Germline V gene lookup returns CDR1 LGHNA and CDR2 YNFKEQ. CDR3 sequence (DNA): TGTGCCAGCAGCCAAGATAAGGGGGCGGGCAATCAGCCCCAGCATTTT. Amino acids: CASSQDKGAGNQPQHF.

The chain carries TRBV5-6 and TRBJ2-7; a weak D match, TRBD1 (7 bases). Trimming stripped 5 bases from V and 2 bases from J, with 14 bases between. The CDR3 runs to 14 residues. Germline lookup yields CDR1 SGHDT and CDR2 YYEEEE. DNA of the CDR3: TGTGCCAGCAGGGCGGGACAGACTACCTACGAGCAGTACTTC. Encoded protein: CASRAGQTTYEQYF.

This sequence joins TRBV19 and TRBJ1-2, with D possibly TRBD1 on 6 matching bases. CDR1 is LNHDA and CDR2 is SQIVND in the germline V gene (reference sequence). With 3 bases removed from V and 4 bases from J, the gap between germline ends came to 15 bases. This CDR3 contains 15 residues. CDR3 nucleotides: TGTGCCAGTAGTATCAGCAGGGGTCAAACCTATGGCTACACCTTC. Amino acids: CASSISRGQTYGYTF.

This chain connects TRBV4-2 to TRBJ2-1; D perhaps matches TRBD2 (6 bases). This CDR3 has 15 residues. Looked up from germline, CDR1 is LGHNA and CDR2 is YNFKEQ. Trimming removed 1 base at V and 5 bases at J, with 12 bases between. CDR3 in amino acids: CASSQGRGSDNEQFF. The DNA for the CDR3 is TGTGCCAGCAGCCAAGGGAGGGGTAGCGACAATGAGCAGTTCTTC.

The chain is built from TRBV12-3 or TRBV12-4 and TRBJ2-7, with a tentative D call TRBD2 (6 bases). The germline V and J ends were trimmed by 5 bases and 3 bases, with 14 bases remaining between them. The length of the CDR3 is 14 residues. This chain's CDR3 is CASSPGGFDYEQYF. The CDR3 DNA reads TGTGCCAGCAGTCCCGGGGGATTCGACTACGAGCAGTACTTC.

This rearrangement joins TRBV9 to TRBJ2-1; 8 nucleotides match TRBD1. J was trimmed by 1 base and V by 6 bases; bases with no gene match: 3. Germline CDR1 is SGDLS and CDR2 is YYNGEE. The CDR3 runs 14 residues. The CDR3 DNA follows: TGTGCCAGCAACCGGGACAGGTCCTACAATGAGCAGTTCTTC. It yields the protein CASNRDRSYNEQFF.

The V gene is TRBV5-1, the J gene TRBJ1-4; TRBD1 aligns across 7 bases. Germline assignment: CDR1 SGHRS and CDR2 YFSETQ. The ends lost 4 bases at V and 8 bases at J; junction bases unmatched: 11. There are 15 residues in the CDR3. The CDR3 here is CASSVRQGGGEKLFF. CDR3 nucleotide sequence: TGCGCCAGCAGCGTAAGACAGGGAGGAGGAGAAAAACTGTTTTTT.

This chain uses TRBV12-3 or TRBV12-4 with TRBJ2-7; D is unclear. Between the trimmed V and J ends, which lost 5 bases and 5 bases, there was a span of 10 bases. There are 12 residues in the CDR3. CDR3 DNA: TGTGCCAGCAGTCCCACGAGGAACGAGCAGTACTTC. Amino acids: CASSPTRNEQYF.

The J gene is TRBJ1-1, the V gene TRBV9; no clear D. CDR3 length: 16 residues. V was trimmed by 2 bases and J by 1 base, leaving 15 bases between them. Germline V gene lookup returns CDR1 SGDLS and CDR2 YYNGEE. The CDR3 reads CASSVSVGEPNTEAFF. CDR3 nucleotide sequence: TGTGCCAGCAGCGTCAGTGTGGGCGAACCGAACACTGAAGCTTTCTTT. Full variable domain (outside the CDR3, taken from reference TRBV9 and TRBJ1-1): DSGVTQTPKHLITATGQRVTLRCSPRSGDLSVYWYQQSLDQGLQFLIQYYNGEERAKGNILERFSAQQFPDLHSELNLSSLELGDSALYFCASSVSVGEPNTEAFFGQGTRLTVV.

The chain joins TRBV7-9 to TRBJ1-1; possibly TRBD1 for D (5 bases). The V gene lost 4 bases and the J gene lost 1 base, with 10 bases spanning the gap. The CDR3 extends over 14 amino acids. Germline V gene sequence: CDR1 SEHNR, CDR2 FQNEAQ (reference sequence). This chain's CDR3 is CASSSGDTNTEAFF. DNA of the CDR3: TGTGCCAGCAGCTCGGGGGATACGAACACTGAAGCTTTCTTT. The whole variable domain, filled in from reference TRBV7-9 and TRBJ1-1, reads DTGVSQNPRHKITKRGQNVTFRCDPISEHNRLYWYRQTLGQGPEFLTYFQNEAQLEKSRLLSDRFSAERPKGSFSTLEIQRTEQGDSAMYLCASSSGDTNTEAFFGQGTRLTVV.

In this sample, this clonotype turned up once. The rearrangement joins TRBV20-1 to TRBJ2-3; 9 bases align to TRBD2. V dropped 6 bases and J dropped 2; count of bases not matched to a gene: 18. Germline lookup yields CDR1 DFQATT and CDR2 SNEGSKA (reference sequence). This CDR3 has 18 residues. This CDR3 is CSASPVSGGPLSTDTQYF. CDR3 bases: TGCAGTGCCTCCCCGGTCAGCGGGGGGCCACTATCCACAGATACGCAGTATTTT.

This chain links TRBV15 with TRBJ1-5, with a weak D call TRBD1 (5 bases). Germline CDR1 reads LNHNV; CDR2 reads YYDKDF (reference sequence). This CDR3 comprises 16 residues. V lost 0 bases and J 0 bases, leaving 9 bases between the germline ends. CDR3 in DNA: TGTGCCACCAGCAGAGATAGGGGAATTAGCAATCAGCCCCAGCATTTT. Amino acids: CATSRDRGISNQPQHF.

The chain links TRBV20-1 to TRBJ2-1, with D perhaps matching TRBD2 (5 bases). V lost 1 base and J 5 bases, leaving 12 bases between the germline ends. The CDR3 spans 14 residues. The germline V gene has CDR1 DFQATT and CDR2 SNEGSKA (reference sequence). The CDR3 nucleotides are TGCAGTGCTAGAGGATCACTAGGCGACAATGAGCAGTTCTTC. Protein sequence: CSARGSLGDNEQFF.

This clonotype occurred once. This rearrangement joins TRBV4-3 to TRBJ2-4; D is unresolved. Germline V gene lookup returns CDR1 LGHNA and CDR2 YSLEER. The CDR3 runs to 17 residues. Trimming removed 0 bases at V and 0 bases at J, with 12 bases between. The CDR3 sequence is CASSQEWRSLAKNIQYF. The CDR3 DNA is TGCGCCAGCAGCCAAGAGTGGAGATCTCTAGCCAAAAACATTCAGTACTTC.

V gene TRBV5-4 combines with J gene TRBJ2-7; 7 nucleotides line up with TRBD1. The CDR3 is 15 residues long. Germline assignment: CDR1 SGHNT and CDR2 YYREEE (reference sequence). V shed 4 bases and J 0 bases; nucleotides not matched to a gene: 7. The CDR3 bases are TGTGCCAGCAGCACCCACAGGACAGGCTCCTACGAGCAGTACTTC. Amino acid sequence: CASSTHRTGSYEQYF.

The genes are TRBV5-1 and TRBJ2-1; 11 positions agree with TRBD2. The CDR3 covers 15 residues. V shed 4 bases and J 4 bases; nucleotides not matched to a gene: 4. In germline, CDR1 is SGHRS, CDR2 YFSETQ. CDR3 sequence reads: CASSRSGGAYNEQFF. The CDR3 region has the DNA TGCGCCAGCAGCCGTAGCGGGGGGGCGTACAATGAGCAGTTCTTC.